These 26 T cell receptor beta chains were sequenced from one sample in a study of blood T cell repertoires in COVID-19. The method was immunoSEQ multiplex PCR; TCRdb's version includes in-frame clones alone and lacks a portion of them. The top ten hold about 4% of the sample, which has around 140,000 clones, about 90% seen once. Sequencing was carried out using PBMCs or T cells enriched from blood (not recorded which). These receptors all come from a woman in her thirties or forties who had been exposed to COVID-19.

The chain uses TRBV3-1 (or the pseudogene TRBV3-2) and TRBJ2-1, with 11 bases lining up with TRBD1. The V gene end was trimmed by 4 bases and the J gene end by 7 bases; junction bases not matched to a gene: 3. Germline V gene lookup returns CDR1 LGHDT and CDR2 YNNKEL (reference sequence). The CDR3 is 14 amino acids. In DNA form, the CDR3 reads TGTGCCAGCAGCCCAGGACAGGGGGCTAATGAGCAGTTCTTC. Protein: CASSPGQGANEQFF.

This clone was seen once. The CDR3 loop reads CASSETPYGYTF. The CDR3 DNA reads as TGTGCCAGCAGTGAGACACCTTATGGCTACACCTTC. The chain couples TRBV25-1 to TRBJ1-2; the D is unclear. Germline V gene lookup returns CDR1 MGHDK and CDR2 SYGVNS. Trimming shortened V by 3 bases and J by 5 bases, and 7 bases separated the two germline ends. The CDR3 sequence is 12 residues long.

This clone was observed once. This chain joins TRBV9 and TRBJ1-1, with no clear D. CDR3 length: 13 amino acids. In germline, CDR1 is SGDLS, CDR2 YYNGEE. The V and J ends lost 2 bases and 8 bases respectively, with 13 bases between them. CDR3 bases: TGTGCCAGCAGCGTTGGATATAGAGGAGAAGCTTTCTTT. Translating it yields CASSVGYRGEAFF.

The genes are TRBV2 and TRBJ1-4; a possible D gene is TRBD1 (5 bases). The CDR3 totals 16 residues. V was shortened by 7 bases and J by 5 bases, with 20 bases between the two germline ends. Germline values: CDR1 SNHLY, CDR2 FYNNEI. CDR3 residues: CASTRDGGGGNEKLFF. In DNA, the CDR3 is TGTGCCAGCACCCGGGACGGGGGAGGTGGGAATGAAAAACTGTTTTTT.

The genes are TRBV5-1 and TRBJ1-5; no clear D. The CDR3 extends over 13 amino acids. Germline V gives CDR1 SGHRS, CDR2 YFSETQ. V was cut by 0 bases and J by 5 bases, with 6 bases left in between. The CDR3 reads CASSLERHQPQHF. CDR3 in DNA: TGCGCCAGCAGCTTGGAGCGGCATCAGCCCCAGCATTTT.

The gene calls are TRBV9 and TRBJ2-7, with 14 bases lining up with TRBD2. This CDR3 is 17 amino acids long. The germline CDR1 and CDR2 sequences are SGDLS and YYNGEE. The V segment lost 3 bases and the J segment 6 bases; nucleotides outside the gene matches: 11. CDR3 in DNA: TGTGCCAGCAGCGATCCCGGGACTAGCGGGAGATTAGCCGAGCAGTACTTC. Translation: CASSDPGTSGRLAEQYF.

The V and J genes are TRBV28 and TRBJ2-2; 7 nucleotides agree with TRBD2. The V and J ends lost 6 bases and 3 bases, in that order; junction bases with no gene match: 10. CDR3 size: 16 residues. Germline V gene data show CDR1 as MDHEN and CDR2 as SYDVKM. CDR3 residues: CASRFSGGFDTGELFF. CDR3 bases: TGTGCCAGCAGGTTTTCGGGAGGATTTGACACCGGGGAGCTGTTTTTT.

In DNA, the CDR3 is TGTGCCAGTAGTAGGGACAGGGGGGCCGAGCAGTACTTC. Its translation is CASSRDRGAEQYF. The chain carries TRBV19 and TRBJ2-7, with TRBD1 matching over 11 bases. The CDR3 extends over 13 amino acids. Unmatched junction bases numbered 2, after V lost 4 bases and J lost 6 bases. CDR1 is LNHDA, CDR2 SQIVND, per germline (reference sequence).

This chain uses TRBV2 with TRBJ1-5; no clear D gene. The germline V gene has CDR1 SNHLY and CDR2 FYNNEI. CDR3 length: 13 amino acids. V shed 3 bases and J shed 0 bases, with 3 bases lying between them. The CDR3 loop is CASSDGSNQPQHF. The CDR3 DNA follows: TGTGCCAGCAGTGACGGTAGCAATCAGCCCCAGCATTTT.

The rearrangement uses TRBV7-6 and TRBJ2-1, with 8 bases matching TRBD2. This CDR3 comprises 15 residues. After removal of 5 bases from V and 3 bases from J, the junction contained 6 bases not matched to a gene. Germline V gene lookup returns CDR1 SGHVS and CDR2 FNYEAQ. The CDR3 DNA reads TGTGCCAGCAGCCCCACTAGCGGCTACTACAATGAGCAGTTCTTC. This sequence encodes CASSPTSGYYNEQFF.

The CDR3 loop is CASSSGGSGTDTQYF. CDR3 DNA: TGTGCCAGCTCATCAGGGGGATCCGGCACAGATACGCAGTATTTT. This chain links TRBV28 with TRBJ2-3, with 7 nucleotides matching TRBD1. Looked up from germline, CDR1 is MDHEN and CDR2 is SYDVKM. The CDR3 runs to 15 residues. J was trimmed by 1 base and V by 8 bases; bases with no gene match: 9.

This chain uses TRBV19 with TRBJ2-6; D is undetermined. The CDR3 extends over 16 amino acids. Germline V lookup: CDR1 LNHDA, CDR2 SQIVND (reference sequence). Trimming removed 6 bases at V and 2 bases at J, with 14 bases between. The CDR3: CASSEKRLTGANVLTF. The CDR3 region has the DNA TGTGCCAGTAGCGAAAAGAGGCTAACTGGGGCCAACGTCCTGACTTTC.

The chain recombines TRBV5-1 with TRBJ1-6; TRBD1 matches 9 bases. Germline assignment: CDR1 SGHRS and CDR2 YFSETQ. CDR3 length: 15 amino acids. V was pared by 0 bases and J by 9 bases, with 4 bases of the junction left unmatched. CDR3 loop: CASSLAGTGRSPLHF. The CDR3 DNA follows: TGCGCCAGCAGCTTGGCAGGGACAGGGCGTTCACCCCTCCACTTT.

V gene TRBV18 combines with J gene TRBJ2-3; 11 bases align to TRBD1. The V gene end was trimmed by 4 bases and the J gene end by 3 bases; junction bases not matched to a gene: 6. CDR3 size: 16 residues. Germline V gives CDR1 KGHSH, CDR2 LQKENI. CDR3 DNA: TGTGCCAGCTCACGGATCGGGACAGGGGGTACAGATACGCAGTATTTT. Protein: CASSRIGTGGTDTQYF.

As DNA, the CDR3 is TGTGCCAGCAGCTTGCCCCAGGGCGGGATCACTGAAGCTTTCTTT. It encodes CASSLPQGGITEAFF. The chain combines TRBV7-9 with TRBJ1-1; a possible D gene is TRBD1 (5 bases). V gave up 3 bases and J gave up 4 bases, with 15 bases separating them. Germline V gene lookup returns CDR1 SEHNR and CDR2 FQNEAQ (reference sequence). The CDR3 consists of 15 residues.

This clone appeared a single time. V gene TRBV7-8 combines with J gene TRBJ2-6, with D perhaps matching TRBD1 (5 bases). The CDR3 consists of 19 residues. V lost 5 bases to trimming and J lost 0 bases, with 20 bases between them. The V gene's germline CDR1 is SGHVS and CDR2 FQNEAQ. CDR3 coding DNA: TGTGCCAGCAGCGAACGCGTCAGGGCACCCTCCTCTGGGGCCAACGTCCTGACTTTC. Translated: CASSERVRAPSSGANVLTF.

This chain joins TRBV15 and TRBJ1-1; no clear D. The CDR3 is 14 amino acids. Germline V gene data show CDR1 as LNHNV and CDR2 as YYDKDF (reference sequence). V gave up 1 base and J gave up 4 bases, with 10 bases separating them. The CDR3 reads CATSRGTTFTEAFF. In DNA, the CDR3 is TGTGCCACCAGCAGAGGGACTACGTTCACTGAAGCTTTCTTT.

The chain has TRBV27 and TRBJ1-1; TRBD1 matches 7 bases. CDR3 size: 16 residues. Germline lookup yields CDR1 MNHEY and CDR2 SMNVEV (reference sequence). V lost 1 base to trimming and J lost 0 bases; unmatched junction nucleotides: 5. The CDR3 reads CASSLFGGQLNTEAFF. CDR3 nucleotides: TGTGCCAGCAGTTTATTCGGGGGACAGTTGAACACTGAAGCTTTCTTT.

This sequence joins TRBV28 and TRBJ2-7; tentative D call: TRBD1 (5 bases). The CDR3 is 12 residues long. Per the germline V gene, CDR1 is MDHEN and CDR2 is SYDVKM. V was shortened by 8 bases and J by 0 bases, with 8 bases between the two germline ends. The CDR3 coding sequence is TGTGCCAGCGCAGGGTACTCCTACGAGCAGTACTTC. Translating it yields CASAGYSYEQYF. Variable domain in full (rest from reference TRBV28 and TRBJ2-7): DVKVTQSSRYLVKRTGEKVFLECVQDMDHENMFWYRQDPGLGLRLIYFSYDVKMKEKGDIPEGYSVSREKKERFSLILESASTNQTSMYLCASAGYSYEQYFGPGTRLTVT.

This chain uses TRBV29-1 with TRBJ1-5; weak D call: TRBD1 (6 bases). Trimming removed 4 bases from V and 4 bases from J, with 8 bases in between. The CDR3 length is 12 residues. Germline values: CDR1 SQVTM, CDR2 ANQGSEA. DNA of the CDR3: TGCAGCGTTGGGGGACATAATCAGCCCCAGCATTTT. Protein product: CSVGGHNQPQHF.

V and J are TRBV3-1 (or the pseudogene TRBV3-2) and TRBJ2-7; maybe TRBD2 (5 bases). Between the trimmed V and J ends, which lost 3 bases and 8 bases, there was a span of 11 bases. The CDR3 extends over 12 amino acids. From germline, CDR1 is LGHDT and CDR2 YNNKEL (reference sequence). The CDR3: CASSQAGEKQYF. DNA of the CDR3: TGTGCCAGCAGCCAGGCGGGTGAAAAGCAGTACTTC.

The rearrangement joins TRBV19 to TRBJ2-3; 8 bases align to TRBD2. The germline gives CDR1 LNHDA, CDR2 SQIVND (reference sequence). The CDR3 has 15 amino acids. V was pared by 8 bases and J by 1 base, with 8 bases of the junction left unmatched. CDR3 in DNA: TGTGCCAGTTCGACAGCGGGGGACGGCACAGATACGCAGTATTTT. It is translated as CASSTAGDGTDTQYF.

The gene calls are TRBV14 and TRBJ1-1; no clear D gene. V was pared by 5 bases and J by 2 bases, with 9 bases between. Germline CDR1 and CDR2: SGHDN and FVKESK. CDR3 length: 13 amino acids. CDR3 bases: TGTGCCAGCAGCGCCCGGGTCAACACTGAAGCTTTCTTT. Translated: CASSARVNTEAFF.

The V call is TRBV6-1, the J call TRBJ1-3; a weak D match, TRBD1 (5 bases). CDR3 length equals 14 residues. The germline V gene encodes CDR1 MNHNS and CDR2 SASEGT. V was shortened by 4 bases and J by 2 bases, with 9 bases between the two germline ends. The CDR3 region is CASSGPGAGNTIYF. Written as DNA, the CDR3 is TGTGCCAGCAGTGGACCGGGGGCTGGAAACACCATATATTTT.

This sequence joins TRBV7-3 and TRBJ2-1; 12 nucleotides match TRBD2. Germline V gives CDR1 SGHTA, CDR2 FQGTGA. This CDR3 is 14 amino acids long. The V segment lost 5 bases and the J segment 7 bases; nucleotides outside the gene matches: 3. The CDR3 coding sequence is TGTGCCAGCAGCCTCGGACTAGCGGGGAATGAGCAGTTCTTC. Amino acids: CASSLGLAGNEQFF.

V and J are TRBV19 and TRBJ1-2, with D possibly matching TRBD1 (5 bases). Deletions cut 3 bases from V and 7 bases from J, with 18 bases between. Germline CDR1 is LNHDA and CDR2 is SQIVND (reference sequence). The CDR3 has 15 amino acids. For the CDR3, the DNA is TGTGCCAGTAGTATTTATTCGCCGGGGGATCTTGGCTACACCTTC. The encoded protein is CASSIYSPGDLGYTF.